What follows are 10 T cell receptor beta chains derived from one specimen sequenced in a study of patients and donors after allogeneic stem cell transplantation. One entry per CDR3 protein results from TCRdb running MiXCR on the RT-PCR reads. The sample gives 57,000 or so distinct CDR3 sequences, roughly 15% of which show up once; around 32% is in the top ten. Material for sequencing was blood, either unsorted or a sorted T cell fraction (not recorded which). These receptors were obtained from a human donor who was either an allogeneic HSCT recipient or a stem cell or donor lymphocyte infusion donor (not recorded which). It is not recorded whose cells these are; they may come from a transplant donor.

The chain couples TRBV15 to TRBJ1-5; 9 bases match TRBD1. V gave up 6 bases and J gave up 1 base; unmatched junction bases: 10. The CDR3 has 17 amino acids. Germline V CDR1 and CDR2: LNHNV, YYDKDF (reference sequence). The CDR3 loop is CATRGDRETQSNQPQHF. CDR3 coding DNA: TGTGCCACCAGAGGGGACAGGGAGACCCAAAGCAATCAGCCCCAGCATTTT.

This chain links TRBV19 with TRBJ1-1, with a tentative D call TRBD1 (5 bases). CDR1 and CDR2 from the germline V gene are LNHDA and SQIVND (reference sequence). The V end was cut by 9 bases, the J end by 0 bases, with 14 bases between. The CDR3 contains 14 residues. Here the CDR3 reads CASDEGTVNTEAFF. DNA of the CDR3: TGTGCCAGCGACGAAGGGACGGTGAACACTGAAGCTTTCTTT.

This clonotype was counted a few times. V usage is TRBV12-3 or TRBV12-4 and J usage is TRBJ2-5; 9 bases line up with TRBD1. CDR3 size: 15 residues. Trimming at V came to 5 bases and at J to 2 bases, leaving 6 bases not matched to a gene. The CDR3 DNA is TGTGCCAGCAGTGAAGGAGGGACAGGGCAAGAGACCCAGTACTTC. Translating it yields CASSEGGTGQETQYF.

This clonotype has a count of ten or more. V usage is TRBV6-6 and J usage is TRBJ2-2; 9 bases align to TRBD1. Germline CDR1 MNHNY, CDR2 SVGAGI (reference sequence). The CDR3 loop spans 15 amino acids. The junction had 7 bases not matched to a gene; V was cut back by 2 bases and J by 9 bases. CDR3 sequence reads: CASSYTRQGGRELFF. The CDR3 nucleotides are TGTGCCAGCAGTTACACTAGACAGGGGGGGAGGGAGCTGTTTTTT.

The rearrangement uses TRBV18 and TRBJ1-1; maybe TRBD1 (5 bases). The CDR3 contains 16 residues. Between the trimmed V and J ends, which lost 0 bases and 5 bases, there was a span of 16 bases. CDR1 and CDR2 from the germline V gene are KGHSH and LQKENI. CDR3 sequence reads: CASSPPFGGASTEAFF. In DNA, the CDR3 is TGTGCCAGCTCACCACCTTTTGGGGGAGCCTCGACTGAAGCTTTCTTT.

J is TRBJ2-1 and V is TRBV6-5; 8 positions agree with TRBD1. The germline V gene has CDR1 MNHEY and CDR2 SVGAGI. This CDR3 spans 11 amino acids. Unmatched junction bases numbered 1, after V lost 6 bases and J lost 9 bases. This CDR3 is CASRGQVEQFF. CDR3 in DNA: TGTGCCAGCAGGGGACAGGTTGAGCAGTTCTTC.

Concerning this clonotype itself: The junction does not match germline at one end; this may be a read error. The rearrangement links TRBV3-1 to TRBJ1-4; 9 bases agree with TRBD1. The germline V gene has CDR1 LGHDT and CDR2 YNNKEL (reference sequence). This CDR3 is 15 amino acids long. The CDR3 DNA reads as TGTACCAGCAGCCACACAGGGGGCGCGGTAGAAAAACTGTTTTTT. Translated: CTSSHTGGAVEKLFF.

V gene TRBV18 combines with J gene TRBJ2-7, with D possibly matching TRBD1 (6 bases). This CDR3 spans 14 amino acids. V lost 3 bases to trimming and J lost 5 bases, with 14 bases between them. Germline V gene sequence: CDR1 KGHSH, CDR2 LQKENI. The CDR3 is CASSPRGFGNEQYF. The CDR3 DNA reads TGTGCCAGCTCACCCAGGGGTTTTGGAAACGAGCAGTACTTC.

This clonotype was observed a handful of times. Here the CDR3 DNA reads TGTGCCAGCAGAGCATTGCTTTTGTCGAACACCGGGGAGCTGTTTTTT. Translated: CASRALLLSNTGELFF. J is TRBJ2-2 and V is TRBV27; no definite D call. Trimming pared 6 bases from V and 0 bases from J, leaving 14 bases between. The CDR3 runs to 16 residues. The germline V gene has CDR1 MNHEY and CDR2 SMNVEV (reference sequence).

This clonotype was recorded many times. The gene calls are TRBV12-3 or TRBV12-4 and TRBJ1-1, with D possibly being TRBD1 (5 bases). This CDR3 has 13 amino acids. Between the trimmed V and J ends, which lost 10 bases and 4 bases, there was a span of 16 bases. Written as DNA, the CDR3 is TGTGCCACCCCGCCGGGGGGTGGCACTGAAGCTTTCTTT. Residues: CATPPGGGTEAFF.